The clone carrying this T cell receptor beta chain occurred a few times. Its antigen is currently unknown. This sample stems from a study of T cells in Graves' hyperthyroidism and ophthalmopathy. Regarding the study as a whole: Researchers report that a 13 V-J model separated ophthalmopathy from stable hyperthyroidism. Ophthalmopathy was predicted by the model a median of approximately six months ahead of onset.

Amplified TCR beta CDR3 regions came from RNA transcripts. TCR CDR3 underwent first-round RT-PCR with the HTBI primer set. Each CDR3 protein is one row after TCRdb ran MiXCR on the multiplex PCR reads. The sample includes about 570,000 distinct CDR3 sequences, under 60% of them seen just once. Thyroid ultrasound, orbital computed tomography, clinical symptoms, and serum thyroxine and TRAb underpinned diagnoses. The CDR3 length is 14 residues. Germline-derived CDR1 and CDR2 are ENHRY and SYGVKD. The V gene end was trimmed by 2 bases and the J gene end by 7 bases; junction bases not matched to a gene: 8.

The chain uses TRBV10-3 and TRBJ2-7, with 7 bases matching TRBD2. The sample was peripheral blood or thyroid tissue (not recorded which). This sequence originates from an adult woman with Graves' disease, either hyperthyroidism or ophthalmopathy (not recorded which). The CDR3: CAISEGLVGGEQYF. For the CDR3, the DNA is TGTGCCATCAGTGAGGGACTAGTTGGTGGAGAGCAGTACTTC.